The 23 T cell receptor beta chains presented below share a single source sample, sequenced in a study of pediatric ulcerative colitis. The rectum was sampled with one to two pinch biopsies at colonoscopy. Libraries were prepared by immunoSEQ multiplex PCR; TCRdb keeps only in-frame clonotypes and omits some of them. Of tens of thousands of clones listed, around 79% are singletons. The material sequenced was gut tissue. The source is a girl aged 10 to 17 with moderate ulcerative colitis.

The CDR3 nucleotides read TGTGCCAGTAGCGGACCCCTCTATGCTTTCTTT. Translating it yields CASSGPLYAFF. The V and J genes are TRBV19 and TRBJ1-1; D gene unclear. This CDR3 spans 11 amino acids. The V gene lost 6 bases and the J gene lost 11 bases, with 13 bases spanning the gap. Germline CDR1 reads LNHDA; CDR2 reads SQIVND (reference sequence).

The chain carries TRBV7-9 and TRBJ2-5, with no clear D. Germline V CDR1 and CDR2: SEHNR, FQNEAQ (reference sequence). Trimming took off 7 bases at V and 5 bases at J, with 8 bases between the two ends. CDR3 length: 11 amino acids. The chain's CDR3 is CASIGRETQYF. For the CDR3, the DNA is TGTGCCAGCATAGGCCGGGAGACCCAGTACTTC.

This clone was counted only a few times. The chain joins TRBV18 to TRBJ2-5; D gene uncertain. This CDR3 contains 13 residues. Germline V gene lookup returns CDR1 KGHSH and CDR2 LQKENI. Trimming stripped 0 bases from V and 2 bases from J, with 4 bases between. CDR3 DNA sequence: TGTGCCAGCTCACCACCAGGGCAAGAGACCCAGTACTTC. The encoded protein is CASSPPGQETQYF.

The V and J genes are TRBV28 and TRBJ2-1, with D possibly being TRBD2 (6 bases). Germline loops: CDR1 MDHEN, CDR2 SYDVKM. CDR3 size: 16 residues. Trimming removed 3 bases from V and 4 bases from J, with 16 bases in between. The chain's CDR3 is CASSFGRGLIYNEQFF. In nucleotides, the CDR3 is TGTGCCAGCAGTTTTGGACGGGGACTTATATACAATGAGCAGTTCTTC.

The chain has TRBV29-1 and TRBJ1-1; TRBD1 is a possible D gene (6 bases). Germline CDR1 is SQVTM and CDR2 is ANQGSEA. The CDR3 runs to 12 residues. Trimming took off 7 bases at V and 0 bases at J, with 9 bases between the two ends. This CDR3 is CSAGQMNTEAFF. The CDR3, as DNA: TGCAGCGCAGGACAGATGAACACTGAAGCTTTCTTT.

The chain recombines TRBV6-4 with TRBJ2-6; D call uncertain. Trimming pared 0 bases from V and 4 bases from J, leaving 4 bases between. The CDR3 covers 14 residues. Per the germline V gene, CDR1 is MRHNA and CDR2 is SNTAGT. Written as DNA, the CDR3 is TGTGCCAGCAGTGACTCGGGGGGGGCCAACGTCCTGACTTTC. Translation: CASSDSGGANVLTF.

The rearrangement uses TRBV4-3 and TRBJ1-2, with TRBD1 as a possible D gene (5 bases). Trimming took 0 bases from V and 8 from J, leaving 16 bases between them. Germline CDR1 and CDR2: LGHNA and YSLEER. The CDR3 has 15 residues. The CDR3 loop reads CASSQDLGVLYGYTF. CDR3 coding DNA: TGCGCCAGCAGCCAAGATCTGGGGGTATTGTACGGCTACACCTTC.

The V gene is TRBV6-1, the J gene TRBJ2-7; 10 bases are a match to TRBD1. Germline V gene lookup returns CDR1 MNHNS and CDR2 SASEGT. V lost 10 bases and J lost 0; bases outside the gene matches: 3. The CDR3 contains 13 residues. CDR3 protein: CAIRQGASYEQYF. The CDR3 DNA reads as TGTGCCATCCGACAGGGGGCCTCCTACGAGCAGTACTTC.

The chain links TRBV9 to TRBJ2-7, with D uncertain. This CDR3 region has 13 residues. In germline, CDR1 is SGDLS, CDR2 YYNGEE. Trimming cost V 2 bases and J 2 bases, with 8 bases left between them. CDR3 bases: TGTGCCAGCAGCGTTTCCGAAACCTACGAGCAGTACTTC. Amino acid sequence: CASSVSETYEQYF.

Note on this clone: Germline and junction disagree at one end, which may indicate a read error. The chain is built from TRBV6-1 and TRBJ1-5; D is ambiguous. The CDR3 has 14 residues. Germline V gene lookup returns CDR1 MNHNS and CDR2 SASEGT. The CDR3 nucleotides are TGTGCCAGCAGCGAAGGGCATCCGAATCAGCCCCAGCATTTT. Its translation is CASSEGHPNQPQHF.

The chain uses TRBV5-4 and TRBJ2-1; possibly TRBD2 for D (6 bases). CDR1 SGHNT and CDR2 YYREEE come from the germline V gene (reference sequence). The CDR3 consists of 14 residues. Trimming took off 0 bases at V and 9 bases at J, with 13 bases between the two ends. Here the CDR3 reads CASSLVGLKGEQFF. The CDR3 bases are TGTGCCAGCAGCTTGGTTGGACTAAAGGGTGAGCAGTTCTTC. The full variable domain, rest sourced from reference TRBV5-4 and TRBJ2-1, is ETGVTQSPTHLIKTRGQQVTLRCSSQSGHNTVSWYQQALGQGPQFIFQYYREEENGRGNFPPRFSGLQFPNYSSELNVNALELDDSALYLCASSLVGLKGEQFFGPGTRLTVL.

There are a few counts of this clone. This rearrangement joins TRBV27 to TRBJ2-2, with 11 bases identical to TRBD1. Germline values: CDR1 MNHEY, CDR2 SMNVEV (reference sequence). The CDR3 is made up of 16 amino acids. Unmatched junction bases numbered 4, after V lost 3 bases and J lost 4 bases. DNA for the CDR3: TGTGCCAGCAGTTTCAGGGGGACAGGGGGCACCGGGGAGCTGTTTTTT. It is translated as CASSFRGTGGTGELFF.

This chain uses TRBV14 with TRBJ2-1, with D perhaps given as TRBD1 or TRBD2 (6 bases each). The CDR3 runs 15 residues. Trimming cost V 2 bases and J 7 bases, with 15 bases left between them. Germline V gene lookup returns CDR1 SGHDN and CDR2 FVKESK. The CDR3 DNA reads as TGTGCCAGCAGCCAACATCTTCGGGGGCTTAATGAGCAGTTCTTC. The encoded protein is CASSQHLRGLNEQFF.

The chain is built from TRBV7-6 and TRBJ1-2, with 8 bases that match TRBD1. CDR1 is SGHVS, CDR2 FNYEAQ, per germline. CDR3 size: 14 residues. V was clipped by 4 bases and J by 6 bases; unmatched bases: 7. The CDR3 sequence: CASSYGQGGNGYTF. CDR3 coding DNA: TGTGCCAGCAGCTACGGACAGGGAGGGAATGGCTACACCTTC.

Here the CDR3 DNA reads TGCGCCAGCAGCCCGGGCACAGATACGCAGTATTTT. Translating gives CASSPGTDTQYF. The chain uses TRBV5-1 and TRBJ2-3, with no clear D. Germline V gene lookup returns CDR1 SGHRS and CDR2 YFSETQ. Trimming removed 4 bases at V and 1 base at J, with 4 bases between. This CDR3 is 12 amino acids long.

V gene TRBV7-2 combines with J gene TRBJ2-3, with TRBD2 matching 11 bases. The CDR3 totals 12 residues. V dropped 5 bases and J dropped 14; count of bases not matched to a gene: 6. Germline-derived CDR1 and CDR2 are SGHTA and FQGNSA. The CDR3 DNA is TGTGCCAGCAGCCCTAGCGGGGGGATTCCGTATTTT. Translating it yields CASSPSGGIPYF.

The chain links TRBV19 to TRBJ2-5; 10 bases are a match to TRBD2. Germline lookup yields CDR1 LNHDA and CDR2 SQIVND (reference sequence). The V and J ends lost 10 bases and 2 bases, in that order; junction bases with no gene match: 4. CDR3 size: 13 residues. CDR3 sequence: CATHSGGQETQYF. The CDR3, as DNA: TGTGCCACTCATAGCGGGGGGCAAGAGACCCAGTACTTC.

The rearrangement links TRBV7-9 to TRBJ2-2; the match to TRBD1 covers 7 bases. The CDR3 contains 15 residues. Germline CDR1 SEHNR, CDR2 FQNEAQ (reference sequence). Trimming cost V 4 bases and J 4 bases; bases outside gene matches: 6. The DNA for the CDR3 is TGTGCCAGCAGCTCCAGACAGGGTGGCACCGGGGAGCTGTTTTTT. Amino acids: CASSSRQGGTGELFF.

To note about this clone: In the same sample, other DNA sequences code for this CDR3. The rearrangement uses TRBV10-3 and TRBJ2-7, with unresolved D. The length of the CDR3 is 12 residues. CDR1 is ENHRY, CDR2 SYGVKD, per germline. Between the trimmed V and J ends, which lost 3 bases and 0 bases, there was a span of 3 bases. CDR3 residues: CAISEGSYEQYF. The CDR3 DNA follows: TGTGCCATCAGTGAAGGCTCCTACGAGCAGTACTTC.

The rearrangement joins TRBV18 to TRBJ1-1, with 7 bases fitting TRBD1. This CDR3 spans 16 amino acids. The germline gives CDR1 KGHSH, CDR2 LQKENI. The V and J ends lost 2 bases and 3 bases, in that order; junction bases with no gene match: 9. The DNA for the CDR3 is TGTGCCAGCTCACCAAGTCAAGCGACAGGGTACACTGAAGCTTTCTTT. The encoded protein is CASSPSQATGYTEAFF.

The CDR3 sequence: CASKEGLGETQYF. The CDR3 DNA is TGTGCCAGTAAGGAGGGCCTAGGGGAGACCCAGTACTTC. This chain connects TRBV19 to TRBJ2-5, with TRBD2 as a possible D gene (6 bases). This CDR3 spans 13 amino acids. Trimming removed 7 bases at V and 5 bases at J, with 14 bases between. CDR1 is LNHDA and CDR2 is SQIVND in the germline V gene (reference sequence).

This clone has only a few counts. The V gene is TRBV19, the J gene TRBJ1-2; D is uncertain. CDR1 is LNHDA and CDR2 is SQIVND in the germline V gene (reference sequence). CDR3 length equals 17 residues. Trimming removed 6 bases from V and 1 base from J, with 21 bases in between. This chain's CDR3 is CASSNWSVAPYNYGYTF. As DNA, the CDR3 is TGTGCCAGTAGCAATTGGTCGGTGGCTCCTTATAACTATGGCTACACCTTC.

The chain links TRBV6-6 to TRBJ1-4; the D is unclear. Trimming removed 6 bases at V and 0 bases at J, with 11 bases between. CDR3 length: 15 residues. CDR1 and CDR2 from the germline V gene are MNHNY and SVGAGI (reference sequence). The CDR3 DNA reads TGTGCCAGCAGGTCGAGAGCTCCAACTAATGAAAAACTGTTTTTT. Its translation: CASRSRAPTNEKLFF.